This T cell receptor (beta chain) is drawn from a study of beta chain features in type 1 diabetes. Study-level background: Sorted cell examination encompassed approximately 110 million cells across all samples.

Trimming stripped 2 bases from V and 1 base from J, with 12 bases between. Germline V gene data show CDR1 as LGHNT and CDR2 as FRNRAP. The CDR3 extends over 15 amino acids. TCRB transcripts that were expressed got sequenced, as all of the isolated RNA had been reverse transcribed. Some 3.3 million reads was the average for naive, central memory and regulatory T cell samples. Libraries were prepared by immunoSEQ multiplex PCR; TCRdb keeps only in-frame clonotypes and omits some of them. The sample records around 300,000 clones, approximately 8% being singletons. This clone was counted a single time. Its antigen is not identified. General observations from the study: Researchers reported that naive, central memory and Treg TCRB repertoires appeared more similar in patients than in healthy donors.

The sequenced sample consisted of central memory CD4+ T cells from blood. The sequence was obtained from a young woman in good health. This chain connects TRBV12-5 to TRBJ2-7; D perhaps matches TRBD1 (5 bases). The CDR3 DNA reads as TGTGCTAGTGGTTTGCCAGGGCTGGGATCCTACGAGCAGTACGTC. It encodes CASGLPGLGSYEQYV.